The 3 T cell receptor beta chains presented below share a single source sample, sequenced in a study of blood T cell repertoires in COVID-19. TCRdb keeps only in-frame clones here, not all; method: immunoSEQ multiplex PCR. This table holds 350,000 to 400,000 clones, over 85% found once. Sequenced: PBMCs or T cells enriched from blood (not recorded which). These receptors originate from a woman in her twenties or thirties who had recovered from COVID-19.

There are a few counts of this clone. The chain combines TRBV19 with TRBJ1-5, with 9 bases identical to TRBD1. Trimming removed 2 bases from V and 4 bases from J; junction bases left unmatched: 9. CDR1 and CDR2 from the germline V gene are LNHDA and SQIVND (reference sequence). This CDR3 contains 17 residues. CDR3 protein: CASSIFGTGFVNQPQHF. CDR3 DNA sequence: TGTGCCAGTAGTATATTTGGGACAGGGTTTGTAAATCAGCCCCAGCATTTT. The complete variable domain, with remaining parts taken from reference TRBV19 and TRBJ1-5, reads DGGITQSPKYLFRKEGQNVTLSCEQNLNHDAMYWYRQDPGQGLRLIYYSQIVNDFQKGDIAEGYSVSREKKESFPLTVTSAQKNPTAFYLCASSIFGTGFVNQPQHFGDGTRLSIL.

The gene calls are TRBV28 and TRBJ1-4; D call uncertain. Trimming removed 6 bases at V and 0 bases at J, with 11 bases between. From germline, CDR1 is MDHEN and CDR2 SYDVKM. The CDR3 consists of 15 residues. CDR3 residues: CASSNTVATNEKLFF. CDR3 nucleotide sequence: TGTGCCAGCAGCAACACCGTTGCAACTAATGAAAAACTGTTTTTT.

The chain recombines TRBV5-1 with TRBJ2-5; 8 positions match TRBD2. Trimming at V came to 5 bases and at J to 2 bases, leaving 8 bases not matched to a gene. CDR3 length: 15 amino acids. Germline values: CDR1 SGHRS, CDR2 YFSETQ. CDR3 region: CASSRLAGGQETQYF. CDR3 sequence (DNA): TGCGCCAGCAGTCGTCTAGCGGGTGGTCAAGAGACCCAGTACTTC.